This T cell receptor beta chain was found in a study of T-cell memory formation after mild COVID-19. As for the study in general: TCR clusters were mostly donor specific. General study results and limits: Clones contracting day 15 to 85 were balanced CD4/CD8; later expanders leaned CD4+. Shrinking CD4+ clones were chiefly CM and EM; CD8+ ones were chiefly EMRA.

5'RACE, which relied on constant-segment primers, yielded TCR alpha and TCR beta cDNA libraries carrying sample barcodes and UMIs. TCRdb recomputed calls from the 5' RACE reads with MiXCR, one row per CDR3 protein. This table has hundreds of thousands of distinct CDR3 sequences, approximately 23% appearing once. Germline V gene data show CDR1 as ENHRY and CDR2 as SYGVKD. CDR3 size: 15 residues. V was clipped by 3 bases and J by 4 bases, with 15 bases between them. In the case of this clonotype: Antigen unknown.

The genes are TRBV10-3 and TRBJ2-5; D is possibly TRBD2 (5 bases). The receptor's source is an adult woman who had mild COVID-19 (a few samples of this study predate the infection). Cell type and time point are not known. The sample was PBMCs or a T cell subset sorted from them (not recorded which). The CDR3 region is CAISEEGRPPETQYF. The CDR3 coding sequence is TGTGCCATCAGTGAAGAGGGTCGCCCGCCAGAGACCCAGTACTTC.